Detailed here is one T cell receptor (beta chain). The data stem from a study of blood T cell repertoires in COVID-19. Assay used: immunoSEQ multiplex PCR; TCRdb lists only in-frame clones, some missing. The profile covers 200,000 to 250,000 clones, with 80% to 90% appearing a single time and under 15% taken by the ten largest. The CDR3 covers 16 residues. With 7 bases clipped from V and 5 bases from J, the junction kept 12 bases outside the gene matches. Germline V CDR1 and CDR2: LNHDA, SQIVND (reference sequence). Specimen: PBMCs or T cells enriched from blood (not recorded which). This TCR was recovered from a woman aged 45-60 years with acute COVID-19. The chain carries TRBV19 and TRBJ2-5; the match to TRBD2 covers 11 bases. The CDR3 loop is CASTQHTGLAVETQYF. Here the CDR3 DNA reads TGTGCCAGTACCCAGCACACGGGACTAGCGGTGGAGACCCAGTACTTC. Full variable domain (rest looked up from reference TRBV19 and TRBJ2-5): DGGITQSPKYLFRKEGQNVTLSCEQNLNHDAMYWYRQDPGQGLRLIYYSQIVNDFQKGDIAEGYSVSREKKESFPLTVTSAQKNPTAFYLCASTQHTGLAVETQYFGPGTRLLVL.